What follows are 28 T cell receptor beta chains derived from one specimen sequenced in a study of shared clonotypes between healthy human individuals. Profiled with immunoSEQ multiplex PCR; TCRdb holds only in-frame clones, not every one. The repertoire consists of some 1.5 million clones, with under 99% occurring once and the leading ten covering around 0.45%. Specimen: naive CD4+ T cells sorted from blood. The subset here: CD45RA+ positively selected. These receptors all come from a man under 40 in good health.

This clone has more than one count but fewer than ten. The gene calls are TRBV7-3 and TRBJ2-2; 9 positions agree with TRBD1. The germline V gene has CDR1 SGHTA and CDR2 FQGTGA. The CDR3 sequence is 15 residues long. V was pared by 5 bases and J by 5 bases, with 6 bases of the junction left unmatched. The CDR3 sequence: CASSPQGAGTGELFF. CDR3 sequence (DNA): TGTGCCAGCAGCCCACAGGGGGCGGGGACCGGGGAGCTGTTTTTT.

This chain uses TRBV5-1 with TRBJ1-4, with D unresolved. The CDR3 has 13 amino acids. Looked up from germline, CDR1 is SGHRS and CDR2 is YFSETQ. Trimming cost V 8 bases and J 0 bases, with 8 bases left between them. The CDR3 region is CASRPSTNEKLFF. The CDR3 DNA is TGCGCCAGTAGGCCGTCAACTAATGAAAAACTGTTTTTT. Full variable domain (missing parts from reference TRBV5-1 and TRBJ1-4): KAGVTQTPRYLIKTRGQQVTLSCSPISGHRSVSWYQQTPGQGLQFLFEYFSETQRNKGNFPGRFSGRQFSNSRSEMNVSTLELGDSALYLCASRPSTNEKLFFGSGTQLSVL.

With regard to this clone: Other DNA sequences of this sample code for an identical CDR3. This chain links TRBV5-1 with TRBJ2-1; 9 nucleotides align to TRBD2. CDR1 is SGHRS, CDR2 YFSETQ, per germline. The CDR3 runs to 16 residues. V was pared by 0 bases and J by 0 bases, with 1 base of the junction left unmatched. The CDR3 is CASSLVSGSSYNEQFF. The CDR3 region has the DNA TGCGCCAGCAGCTTGGTTAGCGGGAGCTCCTACAATGAGCAGTTCTTC.

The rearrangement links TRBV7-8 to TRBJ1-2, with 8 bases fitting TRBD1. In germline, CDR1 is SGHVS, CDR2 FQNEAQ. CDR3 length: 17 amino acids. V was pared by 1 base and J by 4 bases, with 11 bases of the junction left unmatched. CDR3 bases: TGTGCCAGCAGCTTAGGTGGGACAGGCGCTTTCGGCTATGGCTACACCTTC. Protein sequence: CASSLGGTGAFGYGYTF. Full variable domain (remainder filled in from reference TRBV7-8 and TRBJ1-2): GAGVSQSPRYKVAKRGQDVALRCDPISGHVSLFWYQQALGQGPEFLTYFQNEAQLDKSGLPSDRFFAERPEGSVSTLKIQRTQQEDSAVYLCASSLGGTGAFGYGYTFGSGTRLTVV.

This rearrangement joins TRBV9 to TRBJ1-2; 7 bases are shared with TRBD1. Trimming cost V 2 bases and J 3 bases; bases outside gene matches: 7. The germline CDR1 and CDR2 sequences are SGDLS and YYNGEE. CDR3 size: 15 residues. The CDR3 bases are TGTGCCAGCAGCGTCGAACAGGGGACCCACTATGGCTACACCTTC. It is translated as CASSVEQGTHYGYTF.

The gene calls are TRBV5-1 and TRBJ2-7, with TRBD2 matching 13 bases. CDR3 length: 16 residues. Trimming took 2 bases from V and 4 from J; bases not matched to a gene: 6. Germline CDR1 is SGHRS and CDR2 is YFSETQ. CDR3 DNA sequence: TGCGCCAGCAGCTTCGGGACTAGCGGGAACCCTTACGAGCAGTACTTC. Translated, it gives CASSFGTSGNPYEQYF.

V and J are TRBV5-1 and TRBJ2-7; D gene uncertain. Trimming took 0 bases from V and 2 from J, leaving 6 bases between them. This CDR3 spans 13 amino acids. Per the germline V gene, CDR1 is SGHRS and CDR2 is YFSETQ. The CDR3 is CASSLDTAYEQYF. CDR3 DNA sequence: TGCGCCAGCAGCTTGGACACAGCCTACGAGCAGTACTTC.

CDR3 sequence reads: CASGLRRAGVPDTQYF. CDR3 bases: TGTGCCAGCGGATTGCGTCGAGCGGGAGTTCCAGATACGCAGTATTTT. V gene TRBV28 combines with J gene TRBJ2-3; 8 positions match TRBD2. The CDR3 runs to 16 residues. V was pared by 8 bases and J by 4 bases, with 14 bases of the junction left unmatched. Germline-derived CDR1 and CDR2 are MDHEN and SYDVKM.

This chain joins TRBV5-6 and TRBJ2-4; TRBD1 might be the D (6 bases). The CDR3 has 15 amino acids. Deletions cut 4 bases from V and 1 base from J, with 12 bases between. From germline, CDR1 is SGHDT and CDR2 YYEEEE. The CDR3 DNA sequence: TGTGCCAGCAGCGTAGAACAGGGCGCCAAAAACATTCAGTACTTC. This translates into CASSVEQGAKNIQYF.

Here the CDR3 reads CASSYKQGKNTEAFF. The DNA of the CDR3 is TGCGCCAGCAGCTATAAACAGGGGAAGAACACTGAAGCTTTCTTT. The rearrangement joins TRBV5-1 to TRBJ1-1; 7 bases are a match to TRBD1. Germline trimming cut 3 bases from V and 1 base from J; bases unmatched to any gene: 6. In germline, CDR1 is SGHRS, CDR2 YFSETQ. The CDR3 is 15 residues long.

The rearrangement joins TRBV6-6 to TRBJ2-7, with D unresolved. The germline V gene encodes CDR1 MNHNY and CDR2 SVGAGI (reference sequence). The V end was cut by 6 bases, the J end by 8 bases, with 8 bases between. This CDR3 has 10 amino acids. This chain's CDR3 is CASSPQKQYF. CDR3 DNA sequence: TGTGCCAGCAGCCCCCAAAAGCAGTACTTC.

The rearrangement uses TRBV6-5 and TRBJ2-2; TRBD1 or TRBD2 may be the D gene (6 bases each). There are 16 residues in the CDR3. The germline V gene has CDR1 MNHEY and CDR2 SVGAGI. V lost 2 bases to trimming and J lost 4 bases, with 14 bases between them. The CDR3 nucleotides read TGTGCCAGCAGTTACCGTAGGGGGGCAAGCACCGGGGAGCTGTTTTTT. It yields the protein CASSYRRGASTGELFF.

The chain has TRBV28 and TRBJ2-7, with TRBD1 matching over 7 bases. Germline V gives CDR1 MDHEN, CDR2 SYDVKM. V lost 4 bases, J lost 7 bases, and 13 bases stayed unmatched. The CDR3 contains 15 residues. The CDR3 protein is CASSSTGAASLEQYF. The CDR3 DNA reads TGTGCCAGCAGTTCAACAGGGGCTGCCTCCTTGGAGCAGTACTTC. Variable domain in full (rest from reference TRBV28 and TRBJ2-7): DVKVTQSSRYLVKRTGEKVFLECVQDMDHENMFWYRQDPGLGLRLIYFSYDVKMKEKGDIPEGYSVSREKKERFSLILESASTNQTSMYLCASSSTGAASLEQYFGPGTRLTVT.

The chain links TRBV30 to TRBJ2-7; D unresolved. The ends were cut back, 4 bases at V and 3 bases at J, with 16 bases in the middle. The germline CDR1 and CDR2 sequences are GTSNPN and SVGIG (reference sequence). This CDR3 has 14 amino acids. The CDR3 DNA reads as TGTGCCTGGACCCCCGGTGGTGGTGGCTACGAGCAGTACTTC. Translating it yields CAWTPGGGGYEQYF.

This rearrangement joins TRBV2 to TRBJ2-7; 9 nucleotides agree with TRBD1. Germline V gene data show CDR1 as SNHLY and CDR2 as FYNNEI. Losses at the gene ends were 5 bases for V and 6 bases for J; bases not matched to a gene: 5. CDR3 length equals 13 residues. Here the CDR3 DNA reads TGTGCCAGCAGTTGGACAGGGGATATCGAGCAGTACTTC. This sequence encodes CASSWTGDIEQYF.

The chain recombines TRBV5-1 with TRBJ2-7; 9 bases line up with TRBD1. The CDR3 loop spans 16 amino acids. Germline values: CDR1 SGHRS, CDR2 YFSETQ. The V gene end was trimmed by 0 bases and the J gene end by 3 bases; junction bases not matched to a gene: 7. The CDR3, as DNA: TGCGCCAGCAGCTTGGCGGTACCGGGACAGGGCTACGAGCAGTACTTC. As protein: CASSLAVPGQGYEQYF. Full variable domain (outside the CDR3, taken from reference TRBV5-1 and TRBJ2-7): KAGVTQTPRYLIKTRGQQVTLSCSPISGHRSVSWYQQTPGQGLQFLFEYFSETQRNKGNFPGRFSGRQFSNSRSEMNVSTLELGDSALYLCASSLAVPGQGYEQYFGPGTRLTVT.

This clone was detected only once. The CDR3 sequence: CASSGTGWDTEAFF. CDR3 DNA: TGCGCCAGCAGCGGGACAGGGTGGGACACTGAAGCTTTCTTT. V is TRBV5-1 and J is TRBJ1-1; 9 bases are a match to TRBD1. The V gene end was trimmed by 4 bases and the J gene end by 3 bases; junction bases not matched to a gene: 4. The CDR3 contains 14 residues. Germline-derived CDR1 and CDR2 are SGHRS and YFSETQ.

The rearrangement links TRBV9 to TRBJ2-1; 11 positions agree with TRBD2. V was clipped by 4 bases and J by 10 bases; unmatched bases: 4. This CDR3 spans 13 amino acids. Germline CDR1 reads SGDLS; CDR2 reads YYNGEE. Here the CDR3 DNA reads TGTGCCAGCAGCCCAGGACTAGCGGGCGAGCAGTTCTTC. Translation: CASSPGLAGEQFF. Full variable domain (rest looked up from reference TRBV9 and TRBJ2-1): DSGVTQTPKHLITATGQRVTLRCSPRSGDLSVYWYQQSLDQGLQFLIQYYNGEERAKGNILERFSAQQFPDLHSELNLSSLELGDSALYFCASSPGLAGEQFFGPGTRLTVL.

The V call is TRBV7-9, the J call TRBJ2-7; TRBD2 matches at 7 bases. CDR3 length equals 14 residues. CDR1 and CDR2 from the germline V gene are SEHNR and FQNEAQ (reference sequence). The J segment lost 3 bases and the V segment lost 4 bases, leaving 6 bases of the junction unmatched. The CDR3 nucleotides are TGTGCCAGCAGCTCGACTAGCAGTAGCTACGAGCAGTACTTC. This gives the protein CASSSTSSSYEQYF. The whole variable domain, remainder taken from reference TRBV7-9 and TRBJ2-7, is DTGVSQNPRHKITKRGQNVTFRCDPISEHNRLYWYRQTLGQGPEFLTYFQNEAQLEKSRLLSDRFSAERPKGSFSTLEIQRTEQGDSAMYLCASSSTSSSYEQYFGPGTRLTVT.

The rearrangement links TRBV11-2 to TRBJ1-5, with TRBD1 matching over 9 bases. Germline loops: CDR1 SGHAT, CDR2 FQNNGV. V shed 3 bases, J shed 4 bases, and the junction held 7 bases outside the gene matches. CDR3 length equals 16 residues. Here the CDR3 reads CASSFSGTGHNQPQHF. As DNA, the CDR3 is TGTGCCAGCAGCTTCTCCGGGACAGGGCATAATCAGCCCCAGCATTTT.

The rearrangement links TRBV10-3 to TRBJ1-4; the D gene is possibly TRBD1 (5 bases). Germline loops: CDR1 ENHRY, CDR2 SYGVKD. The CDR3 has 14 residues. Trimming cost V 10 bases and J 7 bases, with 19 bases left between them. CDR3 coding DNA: TGTGCCACCACGGCAGGGAGGATCGGTGAAAAACTGTTTTTT. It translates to CATTAGRIGEKLFF.

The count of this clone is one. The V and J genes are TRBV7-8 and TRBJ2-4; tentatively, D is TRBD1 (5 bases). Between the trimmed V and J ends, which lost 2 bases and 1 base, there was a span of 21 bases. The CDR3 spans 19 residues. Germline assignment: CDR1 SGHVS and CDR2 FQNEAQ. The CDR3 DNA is TGTGCCAGCAGCTTAAGGGCCAGCATCAGGGAAGGCGCCAAAAACATTCAGTACTTC. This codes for CASSLRASIREGAKNIQYF.

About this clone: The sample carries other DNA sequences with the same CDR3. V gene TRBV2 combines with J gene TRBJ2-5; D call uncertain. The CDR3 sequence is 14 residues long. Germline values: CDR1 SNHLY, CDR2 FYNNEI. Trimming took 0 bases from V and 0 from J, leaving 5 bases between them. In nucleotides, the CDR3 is TGTGCCAGCAGTGAAGCGGTGTACCAAGAGACCCAGTACTTC. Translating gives CASSEAVYQETQYF.

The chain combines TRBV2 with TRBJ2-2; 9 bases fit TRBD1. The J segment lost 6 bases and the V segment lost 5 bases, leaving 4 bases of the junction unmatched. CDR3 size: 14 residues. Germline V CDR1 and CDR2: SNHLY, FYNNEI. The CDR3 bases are TGTGCCAGCAGTTCCGGGACAGGGTCCGGGGAGCTGTTTTTT. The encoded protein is CASSSGTGSGELFF.

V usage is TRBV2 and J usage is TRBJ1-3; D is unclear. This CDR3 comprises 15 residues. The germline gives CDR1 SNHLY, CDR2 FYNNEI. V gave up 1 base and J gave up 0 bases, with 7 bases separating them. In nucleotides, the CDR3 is TGTGCCAGCAGTGAAGACCGCGCCTCTGGAAACACCATATATTTT. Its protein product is CASSEDRASGNTIYF.

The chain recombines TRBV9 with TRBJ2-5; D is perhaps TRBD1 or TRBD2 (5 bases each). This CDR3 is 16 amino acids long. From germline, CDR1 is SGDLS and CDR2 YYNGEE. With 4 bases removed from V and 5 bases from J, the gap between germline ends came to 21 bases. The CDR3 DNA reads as TGTGCCAGCAGCATACGAACCGGGACGGGATGGGAGACCCAGTACTTC. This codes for CASSIRTGTGWETQYF.

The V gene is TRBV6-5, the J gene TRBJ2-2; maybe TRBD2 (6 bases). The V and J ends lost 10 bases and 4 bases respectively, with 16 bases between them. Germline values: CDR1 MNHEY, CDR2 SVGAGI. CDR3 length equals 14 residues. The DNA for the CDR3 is TGTGCCACCCGGAGGGGAAGGGGCACCGGGGAGCTGTTTTTT. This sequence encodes CATRRGRGTGELFF.

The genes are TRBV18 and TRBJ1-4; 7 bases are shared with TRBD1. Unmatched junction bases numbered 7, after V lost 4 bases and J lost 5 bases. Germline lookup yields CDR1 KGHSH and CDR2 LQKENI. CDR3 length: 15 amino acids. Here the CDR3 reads CASSQRDSGNEKLFF. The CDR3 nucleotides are TGTGCCAGCTCACAACGGGACAGCGGGAATGAAAAACTGTTTTTT. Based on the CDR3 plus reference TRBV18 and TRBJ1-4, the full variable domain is NAGVMQNPRHLVRRRGQEARLRCSPMKGHSHVYWYRQLPEEGLKFMVYLQKENIIDESGMPKERFSAEFPKEGPSILRIQQVVRGDSAAYFCASSQRDSGNEKLFFGSGTQLSVL.